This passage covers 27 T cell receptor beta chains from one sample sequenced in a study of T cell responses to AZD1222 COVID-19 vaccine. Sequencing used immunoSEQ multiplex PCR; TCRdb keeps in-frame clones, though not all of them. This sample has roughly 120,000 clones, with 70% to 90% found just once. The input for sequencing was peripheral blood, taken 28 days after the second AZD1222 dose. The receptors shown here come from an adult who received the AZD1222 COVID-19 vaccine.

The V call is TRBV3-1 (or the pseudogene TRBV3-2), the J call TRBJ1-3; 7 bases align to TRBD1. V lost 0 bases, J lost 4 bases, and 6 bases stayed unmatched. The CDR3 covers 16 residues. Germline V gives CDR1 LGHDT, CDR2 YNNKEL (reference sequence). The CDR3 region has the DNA TGTGCCAGCAGCCAAGAACAGACAGGGTCAGGAAACACCATATATTTT. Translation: CASSQEQTGSGNTIYF.

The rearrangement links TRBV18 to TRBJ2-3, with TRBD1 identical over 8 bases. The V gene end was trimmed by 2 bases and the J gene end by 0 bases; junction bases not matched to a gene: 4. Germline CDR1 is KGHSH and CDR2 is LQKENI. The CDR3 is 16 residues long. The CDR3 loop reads CASSPTGGSSTDTQYF. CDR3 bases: TGTGCCAGCTCACCAACAGGGGGGAGTAGCACAGATACGCAGTATTTT.

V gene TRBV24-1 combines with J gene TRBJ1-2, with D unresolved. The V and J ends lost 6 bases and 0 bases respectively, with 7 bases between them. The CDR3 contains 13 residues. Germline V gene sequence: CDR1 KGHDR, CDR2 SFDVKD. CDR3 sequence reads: CATSIDSNYGYTF. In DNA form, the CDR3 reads TGTGCCACCAGTATCGACTCTAACTATGGCTACACCTTC.

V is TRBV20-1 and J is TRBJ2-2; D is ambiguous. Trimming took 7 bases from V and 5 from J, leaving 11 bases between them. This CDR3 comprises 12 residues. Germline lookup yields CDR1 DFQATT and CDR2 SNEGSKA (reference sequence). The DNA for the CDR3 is TGCAGTGGTAGTATGGGAACCGGGGAGCTGTTTTTT. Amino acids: CSGSMGTGELFF.

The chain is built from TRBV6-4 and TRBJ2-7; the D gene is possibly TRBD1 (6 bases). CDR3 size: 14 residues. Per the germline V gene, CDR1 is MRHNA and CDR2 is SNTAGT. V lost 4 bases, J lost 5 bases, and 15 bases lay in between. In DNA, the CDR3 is TGTGCCAGCAGTGTTCCTGGGGGCTGGCACGAGCAGTACTTC. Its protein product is CASSVPGGWHEQYF.

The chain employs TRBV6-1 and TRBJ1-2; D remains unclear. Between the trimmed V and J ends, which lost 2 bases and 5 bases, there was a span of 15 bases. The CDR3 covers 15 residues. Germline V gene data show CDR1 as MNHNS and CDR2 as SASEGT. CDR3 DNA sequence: TGTGCCAGCAGTGAAATCAGCGTGGGAGGGTATGGCTACACCTTC. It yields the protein CASSEISVGGYGYTF.

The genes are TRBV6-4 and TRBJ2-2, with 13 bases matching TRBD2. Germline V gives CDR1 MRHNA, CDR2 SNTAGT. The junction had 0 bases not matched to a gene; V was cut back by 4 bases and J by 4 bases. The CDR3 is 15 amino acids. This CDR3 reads CASSGTSGSTGELFF. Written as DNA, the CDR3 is TGTGCCAGCAGTGGGACTAGCGGGAGCACCGGGGAGCTGTTTTTT.

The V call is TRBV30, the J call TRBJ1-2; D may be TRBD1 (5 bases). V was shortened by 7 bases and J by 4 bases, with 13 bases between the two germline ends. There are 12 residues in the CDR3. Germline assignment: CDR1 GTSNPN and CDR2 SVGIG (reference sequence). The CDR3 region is CASPRDGYGYTF. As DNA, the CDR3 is TGTGCCTCCCCCCGGGACGGCTATGGCTACACCTTC.

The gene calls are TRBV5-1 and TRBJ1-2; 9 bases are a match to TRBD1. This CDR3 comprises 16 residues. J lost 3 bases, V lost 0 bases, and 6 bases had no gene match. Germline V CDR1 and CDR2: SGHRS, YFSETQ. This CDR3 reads CASSLAKGTGHYGYTF. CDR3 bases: TGCGCCAGCAGCTTGGCCAAGGGGACAGGGCACTATGGCTACACCTTC.

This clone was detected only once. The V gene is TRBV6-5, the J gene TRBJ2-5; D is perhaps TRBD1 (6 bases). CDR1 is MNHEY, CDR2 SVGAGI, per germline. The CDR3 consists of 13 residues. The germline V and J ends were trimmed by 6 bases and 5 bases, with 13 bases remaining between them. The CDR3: CASSLRGGETQYF. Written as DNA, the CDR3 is TGTGCCAGCAGCCTCAGGGGTGGGGAGACCCAGTACTTC.

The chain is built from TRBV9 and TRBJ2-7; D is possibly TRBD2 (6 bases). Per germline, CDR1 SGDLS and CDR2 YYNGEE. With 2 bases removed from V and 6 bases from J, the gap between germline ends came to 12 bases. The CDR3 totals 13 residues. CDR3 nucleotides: TGTGCCAGCAGCGTGGCTAGCGTAAGCGAGCAGTACTTC. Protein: CASSVASVSEQYF. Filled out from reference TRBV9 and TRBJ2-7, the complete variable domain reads DSGVTQTPKHLITATGQRVTLRCSPRSGDLSVYWYQQSLDQGLQFLIQYYNGEERAKGNILERFSAQQFPDLHSELNLSSLELGDSALYFCASSVASVSEQYFGPGTRLTVT.

The CDR3 nucleotides are TGTGCCAGCAGCTTGGAGGGGGCTGGGGGCAATCAGCCCCAGCATTTT. Translating gives CASSLEGAGGNQPQHF. The chain carries TRBV5-6 and TRBJ1-5, with 7 bases identical to TRBD1. The V gene end was trimmed by 0 bases and the J gene end by 2 bases; junction bases not matched to a gene: 5. In germline, CDR1 is SGHDT, CDR2 YYEEEE. This CDR3 spans 16 amino acids.

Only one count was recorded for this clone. The CDR3 DNA sequence: TGTGCCAGCGTACCGGGGGAGGTTTCCACTGAAGCTTTCTTT. Protein sequence: CASVPGEVSTEAFF. V usage is TRBV28 and J usage is TRBJ1-1; TRBD1 is a possible D gene (5 bases). From germline, CDR1 is MDHEN and CDR2 SYDVKM. The germline V and J ends were trimmed by 8 bases and 4 bases, with 17 bases remaining between them. The CDR3 sequence is 14 residues long. Looking up the rest from reference TRBV28 and TRBJ1-1 gives the full variable domain: DVKVTQSSRYLVKRTGEKVFLECVQDMDHENMFWYRQDPGLGLRLIYFSYDVKMKEKGDIPEGYSVSREKKERFSLILESASTNQTSMYLCASVPGEVSTEAFFGQGTRLTVV.

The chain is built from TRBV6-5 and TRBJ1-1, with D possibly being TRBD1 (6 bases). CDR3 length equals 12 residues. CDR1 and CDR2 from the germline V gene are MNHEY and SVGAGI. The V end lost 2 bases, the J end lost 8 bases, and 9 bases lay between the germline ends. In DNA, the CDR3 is TGTGCCAGCAGTTACACAGGGTGGGAAGCTTTCTTT. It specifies CASSYTGWEAFF.

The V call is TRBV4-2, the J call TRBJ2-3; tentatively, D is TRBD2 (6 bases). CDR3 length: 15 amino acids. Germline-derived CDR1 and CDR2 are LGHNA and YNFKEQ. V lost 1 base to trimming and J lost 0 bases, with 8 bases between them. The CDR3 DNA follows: TGTGCCAGCAGCCAAGGGACTACTAGCACAGATACGCAGTATTTT. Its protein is CASSQGTTSTDTQYF.

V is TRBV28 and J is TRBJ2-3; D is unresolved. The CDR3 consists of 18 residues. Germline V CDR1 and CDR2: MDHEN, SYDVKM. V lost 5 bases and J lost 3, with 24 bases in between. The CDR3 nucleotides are TGTGCCAGCAGTCCGCCCTGGGCCGGGCAGGTGGGGACAGATACGCAGTATTTT. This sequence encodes CASSPPWAGQVGTDTQYF.

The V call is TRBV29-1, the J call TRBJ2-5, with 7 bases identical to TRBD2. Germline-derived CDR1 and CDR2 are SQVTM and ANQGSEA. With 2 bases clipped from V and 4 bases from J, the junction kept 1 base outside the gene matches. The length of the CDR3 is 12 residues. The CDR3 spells CSVESGGETQYF. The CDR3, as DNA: TGCAGCGTTGAATCGGGGGGAGAGACCCAGTACTTC.

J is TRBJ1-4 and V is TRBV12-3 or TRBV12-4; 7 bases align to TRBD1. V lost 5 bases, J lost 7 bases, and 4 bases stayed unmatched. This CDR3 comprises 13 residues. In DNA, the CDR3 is TGTGCCAGCAGTGCGGGACAGACTGAAAAACTGTTTTTT. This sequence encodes CASSAGQTEKLFF.

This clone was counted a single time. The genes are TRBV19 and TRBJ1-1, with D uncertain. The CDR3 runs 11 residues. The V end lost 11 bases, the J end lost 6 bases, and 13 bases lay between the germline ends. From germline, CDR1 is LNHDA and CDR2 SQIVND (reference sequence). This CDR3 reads CAASRPPEAFF. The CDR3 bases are TGTGCCGCTAGCCGGCCCCCTGAAGCTTTCTTT.

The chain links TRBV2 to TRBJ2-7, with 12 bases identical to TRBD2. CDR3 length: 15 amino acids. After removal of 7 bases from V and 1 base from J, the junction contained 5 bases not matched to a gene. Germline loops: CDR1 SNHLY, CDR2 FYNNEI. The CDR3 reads CASNKLAGGSYEQYF. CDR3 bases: TGTGCCAGCAATAAACTAGCGGGAGGTTCCTACGAGCAGTACTTC. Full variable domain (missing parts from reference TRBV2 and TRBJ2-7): EPEVTQTPSHQVTQMGQEVILRCVPISNHLYFYWYRQILGQKVEFLVSFYNNEISEKSEIFDDQFSVERPDGSNFTLKIRSTKLEDSAMYFCASNKLAGGSYEQYFGPGTRLTVT.

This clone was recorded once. The CDR3 region has the DNA TGTGCCAGCAGTTTCCCCTCTAGGGGGGAAGAAAAACTGTTTTTT. This gives the protein CASSFPSRGEEKLFF. The chain carries TRBV28 and TRBJ1-4, with D possibly being TRBD1 (6 bases). Trimming shortened V by 3 bases and J by 8 bases, and 16 bases separated the two germline ends. The length of the CDR3 is 15 residues. Germline CDR1 and CDR2: MDHEN and SYDVKM.

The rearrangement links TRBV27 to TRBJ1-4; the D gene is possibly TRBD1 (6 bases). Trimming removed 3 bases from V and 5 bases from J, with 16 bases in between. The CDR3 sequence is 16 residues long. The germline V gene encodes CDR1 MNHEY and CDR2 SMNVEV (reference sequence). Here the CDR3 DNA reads TGTGCCAGCAGTTTCTTGGGGGCGGGTCTCAATGAAAAACTGTTTTTT. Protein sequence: CASSFLGAGLNEKLFF.

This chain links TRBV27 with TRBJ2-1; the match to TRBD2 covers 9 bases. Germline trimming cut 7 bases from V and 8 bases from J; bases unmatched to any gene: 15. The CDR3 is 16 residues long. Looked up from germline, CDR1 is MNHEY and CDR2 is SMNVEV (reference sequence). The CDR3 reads CASTIRRGGLWDEQFF. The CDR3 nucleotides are TGTGCCAGCACCATCCGGCGGGGGGGCCTTTGGGATGAGCAGTTCTTC.

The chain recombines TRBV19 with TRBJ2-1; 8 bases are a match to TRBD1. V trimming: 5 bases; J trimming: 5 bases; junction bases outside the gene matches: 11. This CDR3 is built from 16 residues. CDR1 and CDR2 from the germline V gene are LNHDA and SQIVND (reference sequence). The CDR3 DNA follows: TGTGCCAGTAGTTCCTCCCCCCGGGACAGGAACAATGAGCAGTTCTTC. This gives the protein CASSSSPRDRNNEQFF.

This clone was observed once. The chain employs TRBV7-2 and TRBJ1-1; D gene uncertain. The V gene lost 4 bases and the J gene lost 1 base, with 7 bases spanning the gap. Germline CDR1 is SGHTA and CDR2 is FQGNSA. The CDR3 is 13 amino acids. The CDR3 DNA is TGTGCCAGCAGCTCCAACAGGAACACTGAAGCTTTCTTT. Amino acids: CASSSNRNTEAFF.

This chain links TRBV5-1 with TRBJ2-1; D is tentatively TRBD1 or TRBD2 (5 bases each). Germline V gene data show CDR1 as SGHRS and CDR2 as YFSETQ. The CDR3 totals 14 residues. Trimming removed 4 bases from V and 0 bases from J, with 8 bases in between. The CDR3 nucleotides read TGCGCCAGCAGCCCTGGGGGCTCCTACAATGAGCAGTTCTTC. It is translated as CASSPGGSYNEQFF.

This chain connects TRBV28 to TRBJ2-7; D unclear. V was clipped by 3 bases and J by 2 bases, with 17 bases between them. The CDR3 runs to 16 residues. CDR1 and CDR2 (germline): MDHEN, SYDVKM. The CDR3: CASSFPLGRSTYEQYF. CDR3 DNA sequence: TGTGCCAGCAGTTTCCCCTTGGGTCGCAGTACCTACGAGCAGTACTTC.